The clone carrying this TCR beta chain was observed at least ten times. Its specificity is unknown. This sample is part of a study of T cell responses to AZD1222 COVID-19 vaccine. Trimming shortened V by 6 bases and J by 1 base, and 16 bases separated the two germline ends. CDR1 is SGHRS and CDR2 is YFSETQ in the germline V gene. The CDR3 extends over 15 amino acids. Clones were read by immunoSEQ multiplex PCR, and TCRdb kept only the in-frame ones, dropping some. There are 98,000 or so clones in the sample; roughly 80% occur only once, and 13% to 15% lies in the top ten. Findings and limits, study-wide: Donors skewed white British and female; clonal diversity was possibly underestimated.

The source was peripheral blood, collected 28 days after the second AZD1222 dose. The receptor was isolated from an adult who received the AZD1222 COVID-19 vaccine. The chain combines TRBV5-1 with TRBJ1-2, with D possibly being TRBD1 (5 bases). This CDR3 is CASNDQGTVNYGYTF. The DNA of the CDR3 is TGCGCCAGCAACGACCAGGGAACGGTTAACTATGGCTACACCTTC.